The rows below give T cell receptor beta chains drawn from one sample of a study of cytotoxic CD8 clonotypes in ibrutinib-treated CLL. Profiled with immunoSEQ multiplex PCR; TCRdb holds only in-frame clones, not every one. The data contain roughly 70,000 clones, 75% to 85% of them singletons. Sequenced material: PBMCs, taken at disease progression, from a patient treated with ibrutinib. The source is a human donor with chronic lymphocytic leukemia. Each CDR3 is given with its conserved first and last residue. The D gene is left open where the match is weak. Size is omitted from some rows. Given values are once, few, many or a class for expanded clones.

D	V	J	size	CDR3	DNA
TRBD1	TRBV7-9	TRBJ1-6	.	CASSFGTGRGDANSPLHF	TGTGCCAGCAGCTTCGGGACAGGGAGAGGGGATGCCAATTCACCCCTCCACTTT
.	TRBV10-3	TRBJ1-6	.	CAISAANSPLHF	TGTGCCATCAGTGCAGCTAATTCACCCCTCCACTTT
TRBD2	TRBV6-5	TRBJ2-1	.	CASRLAGAPYNEQFF	TGTGCCAGCAGATTAGCGGGAGCCCCCTACAATGAGCAGTTCTTC
TRBD2	TRBV11-2	TRBJ2-1	once	CASSLAGGNNEQFF	TGTGCCAGCAGCTTAGCCGGGGGGAACAATGAGCAGTTCTTC
TRBD1	TRBV18	TRBJ1-4	few	CASSPRGQGSEKLFF	TGTGCCAGCTCACCAAGGGGACAGGGGAGTGAAAAACTGTTTTTT
.	TRBV10-2	TRBJ2-1	.	CASSERESYNEQFF	TGCGCCAGCAGTGAGCGGGAATCCTACAATGAGCAGTTCTTC
.	TRBV6-1	TRBJ2-1	.	CASLRDKGYNEQFF	TGTGCCAGCCTCCGGGATAAGGGTTACAATGAGCAGTTCTTC
.	TRBV29-1	TRBJ2-3	once	CSVERTVDTQYF	TGCAGCGTTGAACGGACAGTAGATACGCAGTATTTT
.	TRBV10-1	TRBJ2-7	.	CASNAGLNYEQYF	TGCGCCAGCAACGCGGGGTTGAACTACGAGCAGTACTTC
TRBD1	TRBV28	TRBJ1-1	once	CASSTIPGQGNTEAFF	TGTGCCAGCAGTACAATCCCGGGACAGGGGAACACTGAAGCTTTCTTT
TRBD1	TRBV6-4	TRBJ2-7	.	CASSLHRGPYEQYF	TGTGCCAGCAGCCTTCACAGGGGTCCCTACGAGCAGTACTTC
.	TRBV28	TRBJ1-5	.	CASSDSNQPQHF	TGTGCCAGCAGCGATAGCAATCAGCCCCAGCATTTT
.	TRBV6-6	TRBJ1-1	.	CASIEGNTEAFF	TGTGCCAGCATCGAGGGAAACACTGAAGCTTTCTTT
.	TRBV5-5	TRBJ2-2	.	CASSLPGTANTGELFF	TGTGCCAGCAGCCTCCCCGGGACCGCGAACACCGGGGAGCTGTTTTTT
.	TRBV4-2	TRBJ2-7	.	CASSQVRIPYEQYF	TGTGCCAGCAGCCAAGTCAGAATTCCCTACGAGCAGTACTTC
TRBD2	TRBV4-1	TRBJ2-7	.	CASSQVLAGGPDYEQYF	TGCGCCAGCAGCCAAGTACTAGCGGGAGGGCCGGACTACGAGCAGTACTTC
.	TRBV13	TRBJ1-1	.	CATSEGSTEAFF	TGTGCCACGTCGGAGGGGAGCACTGAAGCTTTCTTT
TRBD1	TRBV2	TRBJ1-2	few	CASRGTGGYGYTF	TGTGCCAGCAGAGGGACAGGGGGCTATGGCTACACCTTC
.	TRBV18	TRBJ1-5	.	CASSPTTGSWSNQPQHF	TGTGCCAGCTCACCGACGACCGGGAGCTGGAGCAATCAGCCCCAGCATTTT
.	TRBV11-3	TRBJ1-1	.	CASSLQGTEAFF	TGTGCCAGCAGCTTACAGGGCACTGAAGCTTTCTTT
.	TRBV5-1	TRBJ1-6	.	CASSLVSARPNSPLHF	TGCGCCAGCAGCTTGGTCTCGGCCCGTCCAAATTCACCCCTCCACTTT
.	TRBV10-1	TRBJ1-6	.	CASSEVLWGSPLHF	TGCGCCAGCAGTGAGGTCCTGTGGGGTTCACCCCTCCACTTT